The source of this T cell receptor beta chain is a study of blood T cell repertoires in COVID-19. As for the study in general: Sites across the United States, Italy and Spain contributed samples from acute and convalescent COVID-19. PBMCs, B-cell-depleted T cells, or T cells provided the cDNA or gDNA that made up the material.

Per the germline V gene, CDR1 is MNHEY and CDR2 is SVGAGI. Trimming removed 2 bases from V and 4 bases from J; junction bases left unmatched: 6. This CDR3 comprises 16 residues. How the authors handled the data: Quantification of nucleated cells was approximated via reference gene primer amplification. TCRdb's copy holds only in-frame clones and misses some; the assay was immunoSEQ multiplex PCR. The V and J calls and clone size were taken over from that table, and D and trimming were inferred from the DNA. The data hold around 150,000 clones, with 90% observed a single time. The J gene is TRBJ1-1, the V gene TRBV6-5, with TRBD1 identical over 11 bases. The source is a man between 60 and 75 years old with active or convalescent COVID-19. Sample: peripheral blood. The CDR3 is CASSYGTGGGGTEAFF. CDR3 nucleotide sequence: TGTGCCAGCAGTTACGGGACAGGGGGAGGGGGCACTGAAGCTTTCTTT.